This T cell receptor beta chain stems from a study of control samples from healthy donors and cancer patients. This clone was recorded only once. CDR3 size: 13 residues. From germline, CDR1 is SSHAT and CDR2 FNYEAQ (reference sequence). The ends were cut back, 4 bases at V and 10 bases at J, with 13 bases in the middle. The protocol was immunoSEQ multiplex PCR, while the TCRdb copy is restricted to in-frame clones and leaves out a portion. Seen here are some 120,000 clones, 87% observed once, and the top ten hold 9% to 13%. This clonotype was sampled from a man aged 25 to 45 in good health. The chain employs TRBV7-7 and TRBJ2-2; TRBD1 might be the D (5 bases). The sequencing input was blood. In DNA, the CDR3 is TGTGCCAGCAGCTCAGGGCCCGGAGAGGAGCTGTTTTTT. This encodes CASSSGPGEELFF.